The clone carrying this T cell receptor (beta chain) has a single count. The antigen is not known. The record originates from a study of T cells in Graves' hyperthyroidism and ophthalmopathy. General study findings and limits: Among thyroid clonotypes expanded above 0.001, most also appeared in blood.

Trimming cost V 8 bases and J 8 bases, with 12 bases left between them. This CDR3 is built from 11 residues. Germline CDR1 SQVTM, CDR2 ANQGSEA. RNA transcripts served as the template for amplifying TCR beta CDR3 regions. First-round RT-PCR with HTBI primers amplified the TCR CDR3 region. TCRdb called the multiplex PCR reads again in MiXCR, with one record for every CDR3 protein. The repertoire holds 94,000 or so distinct CDR3 sequences, under 65% seen once, with roughly 26% in the top ten. This TCR was recovered from a middle-aged woman with Graves' hyperthyroidism. The sequencing sample was made of blood. This chain joins TRBV29-1 and TRBJ1-4; no firm D call. The CDR3 region is CSLNAREKLFF. As DNA, the CDR3 is TGCAGCTTGAACGCGCGCGAAAAACTGTTTTTT.